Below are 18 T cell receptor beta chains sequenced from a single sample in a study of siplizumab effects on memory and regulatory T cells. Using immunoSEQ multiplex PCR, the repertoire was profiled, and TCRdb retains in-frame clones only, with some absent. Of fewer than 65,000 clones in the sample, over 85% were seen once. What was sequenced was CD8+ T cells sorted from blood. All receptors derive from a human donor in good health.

The CDR3 DNA reads as TGTGCCAGCAGCCCTACCTCCGGGACAAGACCCTACGAGCAGTACTTC. Translation gives CASSPTSGTRPYEQYF. This chain links TRBV7-9 with TRBJ2-7, with D perhaps matching TRBD1 (6 bases). The germline V gene has CDR1 SEHNR and CDR2 FQNEAQ (reference sequence). There are 16 residues in the CDR3. The V and J ends lost 5 bases and 2 bases respectively, with 19 bases between them.

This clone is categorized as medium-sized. CDR3 sequence (DNA): TGTGCCAGCAGTGACTCAGGGGGCTACAATGAGCAGTTCTTC. It encodes CASSDSGGYNEQFF. This rearrangement joins TRBV6-4 to TRBJ2-1; TRBD1 might be the D (6 bases). This CDR3 is built from 14 residues. From germline, CDR1 is MRHNA and CDR2 SNTAGT. Trimming removed 0 bases at V and 3 bases at J, with 6 bases between.

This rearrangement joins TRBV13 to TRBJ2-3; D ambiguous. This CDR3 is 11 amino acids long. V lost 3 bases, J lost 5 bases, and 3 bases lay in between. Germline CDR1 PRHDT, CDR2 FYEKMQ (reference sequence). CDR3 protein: CASSLIDTQYF. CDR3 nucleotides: TGTGCCAGCAGCTTGATAGATACGCAGTATTTT.

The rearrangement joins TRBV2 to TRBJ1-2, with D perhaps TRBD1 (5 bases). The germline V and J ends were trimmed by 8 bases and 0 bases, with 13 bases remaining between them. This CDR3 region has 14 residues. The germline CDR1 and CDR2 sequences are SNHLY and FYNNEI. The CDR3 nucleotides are TGTGCCAGCCAAGGGACTCCGGCTAACTATGGCTACACCTTC. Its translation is CASQGTPANYGYTF. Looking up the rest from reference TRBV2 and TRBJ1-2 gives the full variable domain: EPEVTQTPSHQVTQMGQEVILRCVPISNHLYFYWYRQILGQKVEFLVSFYNNEISEKSEIFDDQFSVERPDGSNFTLKIRSTKLEDSAMYFCASQGTPANYGYTFGSGTRLTVV.

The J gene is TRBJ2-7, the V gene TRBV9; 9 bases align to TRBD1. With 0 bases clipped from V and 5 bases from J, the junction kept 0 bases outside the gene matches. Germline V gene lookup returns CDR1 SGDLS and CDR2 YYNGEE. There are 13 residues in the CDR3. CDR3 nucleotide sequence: TGTGCCAGCAGCGTAGGGGACAGGGACGAGCAGTACTTC. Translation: CASSVGDRDEQYF.

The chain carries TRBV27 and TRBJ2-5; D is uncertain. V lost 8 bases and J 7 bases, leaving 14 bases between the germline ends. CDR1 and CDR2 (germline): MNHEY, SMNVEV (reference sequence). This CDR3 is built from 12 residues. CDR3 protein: CASGGVVGTQYF. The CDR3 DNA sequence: TGTGCCAGCGGTGGGGTTGTGGGGACCCAGTACTTC.

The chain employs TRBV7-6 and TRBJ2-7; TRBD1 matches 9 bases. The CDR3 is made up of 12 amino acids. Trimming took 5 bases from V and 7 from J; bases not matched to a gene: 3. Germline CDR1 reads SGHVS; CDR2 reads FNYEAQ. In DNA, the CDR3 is TGTGCCAGCAGCCCGACAGGGGGAGAGCAGTACTTC. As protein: CASSPTGGEQYF.

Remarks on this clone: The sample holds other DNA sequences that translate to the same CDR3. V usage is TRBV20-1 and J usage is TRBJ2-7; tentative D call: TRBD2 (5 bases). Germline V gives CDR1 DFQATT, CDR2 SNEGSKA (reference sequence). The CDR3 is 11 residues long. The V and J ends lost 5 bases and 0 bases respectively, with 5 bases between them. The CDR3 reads CSARDSYEQYF. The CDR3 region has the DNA TGCAGTGCTCGGGACTCCTACGAGCAGTACTTC.

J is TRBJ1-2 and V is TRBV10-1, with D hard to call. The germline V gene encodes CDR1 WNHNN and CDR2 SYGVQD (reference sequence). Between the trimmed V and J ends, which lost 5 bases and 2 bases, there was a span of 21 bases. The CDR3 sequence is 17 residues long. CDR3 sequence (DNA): TGCGCCAGCAGTCCCCCTCCCGGAGCAGTAAAGAACTATGGCTACACCTTC. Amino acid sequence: CASSPPPGAVKNYGYTF.

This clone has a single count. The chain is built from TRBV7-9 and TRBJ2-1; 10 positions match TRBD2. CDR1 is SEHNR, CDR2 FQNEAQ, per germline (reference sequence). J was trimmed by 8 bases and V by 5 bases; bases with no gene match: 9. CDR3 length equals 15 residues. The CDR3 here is CASSHLAGEVDEQFF. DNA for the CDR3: TGTGCCAGCAGCCATCTAGCGGGAGAAGTCGATGAGCAGTTCTTC.

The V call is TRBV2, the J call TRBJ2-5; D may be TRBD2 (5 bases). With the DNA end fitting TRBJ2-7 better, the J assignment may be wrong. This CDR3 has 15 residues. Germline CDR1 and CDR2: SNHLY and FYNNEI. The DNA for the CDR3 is TGTGCCAGCAGTGAAGCATTAGCGATCGCCTACGAGCAGTACTTC. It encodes CASSEALAIAYEQYF.

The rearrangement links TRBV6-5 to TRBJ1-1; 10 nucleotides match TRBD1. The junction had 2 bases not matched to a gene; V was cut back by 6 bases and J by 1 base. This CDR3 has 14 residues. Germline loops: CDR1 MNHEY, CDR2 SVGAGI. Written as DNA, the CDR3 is TGTGCCAGCAGGGGACAGGGGAGGAACACTGAAGCTTTCTTT. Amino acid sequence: CASRGQGRNTEAFF.

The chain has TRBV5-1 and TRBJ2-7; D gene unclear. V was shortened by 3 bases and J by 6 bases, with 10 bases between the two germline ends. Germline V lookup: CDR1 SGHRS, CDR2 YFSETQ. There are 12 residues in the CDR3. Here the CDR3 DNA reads TGCGCCAGCAGCTCTTCATCTGGCGAGCAGTACTTC. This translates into CASSSSSGEQYF. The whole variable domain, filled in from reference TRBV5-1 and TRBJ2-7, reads KAGVTQTPRYLIKTRGQQVTLSCSPISGHRSVSWYQQTPGQGLQFLFEYFSETQRNKGNFPGRFSGRQFSNSRSEMNVSTLELGDSALYLCASSSSSGEQYFGPGTRLTVT.

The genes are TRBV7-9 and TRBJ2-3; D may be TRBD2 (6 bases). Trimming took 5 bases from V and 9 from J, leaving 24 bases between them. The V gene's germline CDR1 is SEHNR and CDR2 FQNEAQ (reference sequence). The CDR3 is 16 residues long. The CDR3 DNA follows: TGTGCCAGCAGCCTAGGGGCGGGGCTACACAGATACACGCAGTATTTT. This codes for CASSLGAGLHRYTQYF.

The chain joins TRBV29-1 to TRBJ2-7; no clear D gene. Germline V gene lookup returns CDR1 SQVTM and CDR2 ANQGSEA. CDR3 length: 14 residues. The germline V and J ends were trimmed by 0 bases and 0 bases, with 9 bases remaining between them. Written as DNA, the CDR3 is TGCAGCGTTGAAGACCTTCGAGACTCCTACGAGCAGTACTTC. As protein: CSVEDLRDSYEQYF.

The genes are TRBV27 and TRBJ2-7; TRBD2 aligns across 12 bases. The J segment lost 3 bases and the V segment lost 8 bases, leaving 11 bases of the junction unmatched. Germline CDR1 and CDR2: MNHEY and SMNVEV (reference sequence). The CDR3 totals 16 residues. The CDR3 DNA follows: TGTGCCAGCTCCCTCCTCGGACTAGCGGGACACTACGAGCAGTACTTC. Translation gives CASSLLGLAGHYEQYF.

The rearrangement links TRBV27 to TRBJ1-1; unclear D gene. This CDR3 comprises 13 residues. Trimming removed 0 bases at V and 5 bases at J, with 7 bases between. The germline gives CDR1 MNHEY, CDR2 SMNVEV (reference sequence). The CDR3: CASSLSQGTEAFF. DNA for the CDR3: TGTGCCAGCAGTTTATCTCAAGGGACTGAAGCTTTCTTT.

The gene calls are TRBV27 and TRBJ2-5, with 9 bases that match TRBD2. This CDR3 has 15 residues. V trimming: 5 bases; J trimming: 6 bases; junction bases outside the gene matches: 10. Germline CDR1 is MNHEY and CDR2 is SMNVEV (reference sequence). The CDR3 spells CASSPSRGRGKTQYF. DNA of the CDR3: TGTGCCAGCAGTCCCTCCCGCGGGAGGGGGAAGACCCAGTACTTC.